This T cell receptor beta chain was found in a study of blood T cell repertoires in COVID-19. Only in-frame clones appear in the TCRdb table, and some are missing; sequencing was by immunoSEQ multiplex PCR. The repertoire has around 30,000 clones, 77% of them found once; the top ten carry 16%. This receptor was identified in a human donor in a cohort sampled during active COVID-19. Sequencing was performed on peripheral blood.

The CDR3 sequence: CASSEAQRTEAFF. The CDR3, as DNA: TGTGCCAGCAGTGAAGCTCAGAGGACTGAAGCTTTCTTT. The chain has TRBV2 and TRBJ1-1; D not certain. Germline loops: CDR1 SNHLY, CDR2 FYNNEI. V lost 0 bases and J lost 5, with 7 bases in between. The CDR3 contains 13 residues. Supplemented by reference TRBV2 and TRBJ1-1, the full variable domain reads EPEVTQTPSHQVTQMGQEVILRCVPISNHLYFYWYRQILGQKVEFLVSFYNNEISEKSEIFDDQFSVERPDGSNFTLKIRSTKLEDSAMYFCASSEAQRTEAFFGQGTRLTVV.